These 30 T cell receptor beta chains share one sample of origin, sequenced in a study of T cell changes during pregnancy in multiple sclerosis. Repertoires were generated with immunoSEQ multiplex PCR, while TCRdb's copy carries only in-frame clones and drops some. The data hold more than 70,000 clones, with roughly 91% observed a single time. Sample: peripheral blood, taken after pregnancy. The receptors derive from a female donor in good health, enrolled as a control in a pregnancy study.

This chain uses TRBV28 with TRBJ1-5; no clear D gene. The CDR3 is 15 residues long. Germline V CDR1 and CDR2: MDHEN, SYDVKM. The ends were cut back, 6 bases at V and 3 bases at J, with 15 bases in the middle. The CDR3 loop is CASSHLGGNNQPQHF. The DNA for the CDR3 is TGTGCCAGCAGCCACCTTGGAGGGAACAATCAGCCCCAGCATTTT. Full variable domain (missing parts from reference TRBV28 and TRBJ1-5): DVKVTQSSRYLVKRTGEKVFLECVQDMDHENMFWYRQDPGLGLRLIYFSYDVKMKEKGDIPEGYSVSREKKERFSLILESASTNQTSMYLCASSHLGGNNQPQHFGDGTRLSIL.

The V call is TRBV18, the J call TRBJ2-4; a weak D match, TRBD1 (7 bases). V lost 6 bases to trimming and J lost 9 bases, with 27 bases between them. This CDR3 comprises 17 residues. CDR1 is KGHSH and CDR2 is LQKENI in the germline V gene. In DNA, the CDR3 is TGTGCCAGCTCCCCGACAGGGTCTTATCAGATGGGAGGCATTCAGTACTTC. Residues: CASSPTGSYQMGGIQYF.

The chain employs TRBV7-2 and TRBJ2-3, with TRBD2 identical over 9 bases. CDR3 length: 14 residues. Unmatched junction bases numbered 6, after V lost 8 bases and J lost 3 bases. The germline V gene has CDR1 SGHTA and CDR2 FQGNSA. CDR3 nucleotides: TGTGCCAGCCGGCAGCGGGGGGCGACAGATACGCAGTATTTT. It codes for CASRQRGATDTQYF.

The rearrangement links TRBV4-3 to TRBJ2-2; 9 bases align to TRBD2. After removal of 1 base from V and 5 bases from J, the junction contained 2 bases not matched to a gene. Germline assignment: CDR1 LGHNA and CDR2 YSLEER. CDR3 length: 15 residues. CDR3 bases: TGCGCCAGCAGCCAAGGACTAGCGGTAACCGGGGAGCTGTTTTTT. It yields the protein CASSQGLAVTGELFF.

The chain has TRBV7-6 and TRBJ2-7; 10 bases are shared with TRBD1. This CDR3 has 16 amino acids. After removal of 5 bases from V and 0 bases from J, the junction contained 7 bases not matched to a gene. The germline V gene has CDR1 SGHVS and CDR2 FNYEAQ. This CDR3 is CASSPRQGAYSYEQYF. The DNA for the CDR3 is TGTGCCAGCAGCCCAAGACAGGGGGCTTACTCCTACGAGCAGTACTTC.

The chain carries TRBV7-3 and TRBJ2-3; 8 bases are a match to TRBD2. V trimming: 1 base; J trimming: 5 bases; junction bases outside the gene matches: 11. The CDR3 is made up of 17 amino acids. Germline CDR1 reads SGHTA; CDR2 reads FQGTGA. CDR3 DNA sequence: TGTGCCAGCAGCTTAAACCCGGGACTAGGGATCGGAGATACGCAGTATTTT. As protein: CASSLNPGLGIGDTQYF.

The CDR3 sequence: CASSQDLGTGGEKLFF. CDR3 nucleotide sequence: TGCGCCAGCAGCCAAGATCTAGGAACAGGGGGAGAAAAACTGTTTTTT. The chain carries TRBV4-3 and TRBJ1-4; 8 bases align to TRBD1. The CDR3 length is 16 residues. J gave up 8 bases and V 0 bases, and 8 bases lay outside the gene matches. Germline-derived CDR1 and CDR2 are LGHNA and YSLEER.

The V and J genes are TRBV10-3 and TRBJ1-2, with D unclear. The V and J ends lost 3 bases and 2 bases respectively, with 7 bases between them. CDR3 length: 13 residues. CDR1 ENHRY and CDR2 SYGVKD come from the germline V gene. The CDR3: CAISDTGNYGYTF. The CDR3 nucleotides read TGTGCCATCAGTGACACGGGGAACTATGGCTACACCTTC.

This chain uses TRBV28 with TRBJ2-2; possibly TRBD1 for D (6 bases). Germline V CDR1 and CDR2: MDHEN, SYDVKM. Trimming left V 6 bases short and J 4 bases short, with 15 bases between. This CDR3 region has 15 residues. For the CDR3, the DNA is TGTGCCAGCAGCAGTCCAGGGGCTCTCACCGGGGAGCTGTTTTTT. Its protein is CASSSPGALTGELFF.

The chain combines TRBV19 with TRBJ1-5; the D is unclear. The germline V and J ends were trimmed by 1 base and 12 bases, with 10 bases remaining between them. The V gene's germline CDR1 is LNHDA and CDR2 SQIVND (reference sequence). This CDR3 contains 12 residues. In DNA, the CDR3 is TGTGCCAGTAGTATAGCCGGAGGCGGCCAGCATTTT. Protein product: CASSIAGGGQHF. The full variable domain, in which reference TRBV19 and TRBJ1-5 provide the parts outside the CDR3, is DGGITQSPKYLFRKEGQNVTLSCEQNLNHDAMYWYRQDPGQGLRLIYYSQIVNDFQKGDIAEGYSVSREKKESFPLTVTSAQKNPTAFYLCASSIAGGGQHFGDGTRLSIL.

This clone was counted once. The gene calls are TRBV2 and TRBJ2-3, with 9 bases identical to TRBD2. V trimming: 0 bases; J trimming: 1 base; junction bases outside the gene matches: 17. This CDR3 has 21 amino acids. Looked up from germline, CDR1 is SNHLY and CDR2 is FYNNEI. The CDR3 sequence: CASSEAPLGVAGAWGTDTQYF. CDR3 nucleotides: TGTGCCAGCAGTGAAGCGCCTCTTGGGGTAGCGGGGGCCTGGGGCACAGATACGCAGTATTTT.

The chain combines TRBV7-2 with TRBJ1-5, with D possibly TRBD1 on 6 matching bases. The V end lost 1 base, the J end lost 3 bases, and 13 bases lay between the germline ends. This CDR3 comprises 16 residues. Germline-derived CDR1 and CDR2 are SGHTA and FQGNSA. The CDR3 here is CASSLVSSGVNQPQHF. The CDR3 coding sequence is TGTGCCAGCAGCTTAGTTTCTTCAGGGGTCAATCAGCCCCAGCATTTT. Drawing the rest from reference TRBV7-2 and TRBJ1-5, the complete variable domain is GAGVSQSPSNKVTEKGKDVELRCDPISGHTALYWYRQSLGQGLEFLIYFQGNSAPDKSGLPSDRFSAERTGGSVSTLTIQRTQQEDSAVYLCASSLVSSGVNQPQHFGDGTRLSIL.

This clone turned up a few times. This same CDR3 is encoded by further DNA sequences in the sample. The V and J genes are TRBV29-1 and TRBJ1-2, with TRBD1 identical over 8 bases. The CDR3 runs 11 residues. Per germline, CDR1 SQVTM and CDR2 ANQGSEA. Unmatched junction bases numbered 2, after V lost 7 bases and J lost 4 bases. The CDR3 DNA sequence: TGCAGCGCTGACAGGGGCTATGGCTACACCTTC. Translating gives CSADRGYGYTF.

The gene calls are TRBV4-1 and TRBJ1-5, with a tentative D call TRBD1 (5 bases). Per the germline V gene, CDR1 is MGHRA and CDR2 is YSYEKL. CDR3 size: 16 residues. The V and J ends lost 8 bases and 0 bases respectively, with 17 bases between them. The CDR3 coding sequence is TGCGCCAGCGGACCCGGGGGAGGTTATAGCAATCAGCCCCAGCATTTT. Residues: CASGPGGGYSNQPQHF.

This rearrangement joins TRBV9 to TRBJ2-1; 7 bases align to TRBD2. Trimming took 0 bases from V and 1 from J; bases not matched to a gene: 1. Germline lookup yields CDR1 SGDLS and CDR2 YYNGEE. The CDR3 is 15 amino acids. This chain's CDR3 is CASSVGGGSYNEQFF. The CDR3 DNA is TGTGCCAGCAGCGTAGGCGGGGGATCCTACAATGAGCAGTTCTTC.

This chain uses TRBV5-1 with TRBJ2-3, with a tentative D call TRBD1 (6 bases). Per the germline V gene, CDR1 is SGHRS and CDR2 is YFSETQ. V lost 4 bases to trimming and J lost 7 bases, with 22 bases between them. The CDR3 is 16 residues long. CDR3 sequence: CASSARQALPENTQYF. The CDR3, as DNA: TGCGCCAGCAGCGCTCGACAGGCCCTACCGGAAAATACGCAGTATTTT. The whole variable domain, filled in from reference TRBV5-1 and TRBJ2-3, reads KAGVTQTPRYLIKTRGQQVTLSCSPISGHRSVSWYQQTPGQGLQFLFEYFSETQRNKGNFPGRFSGRQFSNSRSEMNVSTLELGDSALYLCASSARQALPENTQYFGPGTRLTVL.

This sequence joins TRBV18 and TRBJ2-7; TRBD1 aligns across 7 bases. V dropped 2 bases and J dropped 5; count of bases not matched to a gene: 6. Germline V gene lookup returns CDR1 KGHSH and CDR2 LQKENI. The CDR3 has 14 residues. The CDR3 here is CASSPRQGGNEQYF. The CDR3 DNA follows: TGTGCCAGCTCACCAAGACAGGGTGGGAACGAGCAGTACTTC.

On this clone: The identical CDR3 is also encoded by other nucleotide sequences in the sample. The chain combines TRBV27 with TRBJ2-6, with a weak D call TRBD1 (5 bases). Trimming removed 8 bases at V and 2 bases at J, with 7 bases between. This CDR3 region has 13 residues. Germline lookup yields CDR1 MNHEY and CDR2 SMNVEV (reference sequence). The CDR3 bases are TGTGCCAGCCAAGGGGCTGGGGCCAACGTCCTGACTTTC. Its translation: CASQGAGANVLTF.

This clone was seen a single time. This rearrangement joins TRBV4-2 to TRBJ2-7; 8 bases align to TRBD2. This CDR3 spans 15 amino acids. J lost 6 bases, V lost 0 bases, and 7 bases had no gene match. Per the germline V gene, CDR1 is LGHNA and CDR2 is YNFKEQ. The CDR3 protein is CASSQEERGFSEQYF. In DNA, the CDR3 is TGTGCCAGCAGCCAAGAAGAGCGGGGGTTTTCCGAGCAGTACTTC.

This clone was recorded a few times. This chain connects TRBV7-9 to TRBJ1-6, with TRBD1 identical over 7 bases. This CDR3 contains 14 residues. Per germline, CDR1 SEHNR and CDR2 FQNEAQ (reference sequence). V shed 4 bases and J 5 bases; nucleotides not matched to a gene: 2. The CDR3 loop reads CASSWDRDNSPLHF. CDR3 bases: TGTGCCAGCAGCTGGGACAGAGATAATTCACCCCTCCACTTT.

This clone has a single count. The chain recombines TRBV4-3 with TRBJ2-5, with a weak D call TRBD2 (5 bases). Trimming took 1 base from V and 5 from J, leaving 5 bases between them. CDR3 length equals 12 residues. Germline V gene data show CDR1 as LGHNA and CDR2 as YSLEER. The CDR3 coding sequence is TGCGCCAGCAGCCAAGGGAGGGAGACCCAGTACTTC. It is translated as CASSQGRETQYF.

The V and J genes are TRBV5-1 and TRBJ2-7; 9 nucleotides match TRBD1. The CDR3 contains 15 residues. V lost 1 base, J lost 7 bases, and 9 bases stayed unmatched. Germline CDR1 SGHRS, CDR2 YFSETQ. As DNA, the CDR3 is TGCGCCAGCAGCTTGTGGGGGGACAGGGCCCGAGAGCAGTACTTC. It specifies CASSLWGDRAREQYF.

This clone came up once. The chain recombines TRBV16 with TRBJ2-1; 7 positions match TRBD2. The ends lost 2 bases at V and 10 bases at J; junction bases unmatched: 8. CDR1 is KGHSY and CDR2 is FQNENV in the germline V gene. The CDR3 is made up of 14 amino acids. CDR3 in amino acids: CASSQERLAREQFF. The CDR3 nucleotides are TGTGCCAGCAGCCAAGAAAGACTAGCTCGGGAGCAGTTCTTC.

The chain recombines TRBV10-3 with TRBJ1-1, with 8 bases aligning to TRBD1. The V and J ends lost 9 bases and 1 base, in that order; junction bases with no gene match: 4. Germline CDR1 and CDR2: ENHRY and SYGVKD. The length of the CDR3 is 13 residues. CDR3 loop: CAMRTGQNTEAFF. The CDR3 bases are TGTGCCATGAGGACAGGGCAGAACACTGAAGCTTTCTTT.

CDR3 bases: TGTGCCTGGAGTGCTAGCGGGGGCTCGACCCAGTACTTC. Translating it yields CAWSASGGSTQYF. The gene calls are TRBV30 and TRBJ2-5; 10 bases line up with TRBD2. V gave up 1 base and J gave up 7 bases; unmatched junction bases: 3. The CDR3 totals 13 residues. Germline-derived CDR1 and CDR2 are GTSNPN and SVGIG (reference sequence).

The sample holds one count of this clone. CDR3 sequence (DNA): TGTGCCAGCAGCCAAGTTGAGCCCCGGAACACTGAAGCTTTCTTT. Its translation is CASSQVEPRNTEAFF. The chain joins TRBV4-2 to TRBJ1-1, with unresolved D. The CDR3 covers 15 residues. The V and J ends lost 1 base and 1 base respectively, with 10 bases between them. The germline V gene has CDR1 LGHNA and CDR2 YNFKEQ.

This clone appeared a single time. The chain links TRBV6-5 to TRBJ2-7; 7 bases align to TRBD2. V lost 5 bases and J lost 2; bases outside the gene matches: 9. The CDR3 has 15 amino acids. Looked up from germline, CDR1 is MNHEY and CDR2 is SVGAGI. The CDR3 protein is CASSPYQGLTYEQYF. The CDR3 coding sequence is TGTGCCAGCAGTCCCTACCAGGGACTAACCTACGAGCAGTACTTC.

J is TRBJ2-2 and V is TRBV7-9; TRBD2 might be the D (7 bases). Germline CDR1 SEHNR, CDR2 FQNEAQ (reference sequence). CDR3 size: 15 residues. Trimming took 5 bases from V and 3 from J, leaving 13 bases between them. CDR3 amino acids: CASSQGLADTGELFF. Written as DNA, the CDR3 is TGTGCCAGCAGCCAGGGGCTAGCGGACACCGGGGAGCTGTTTTTT.

The chain has TRBV30 and TRBJ2-5; 8 positions match TRBD2. This CDR3 is 14 amino acids long. The germline CDR1 and CDR2 sequences are GTSNPN and SVGIG (reference sequence). V gave up 1 base and J gave up 5 bases; unmatched junction bases: 6. This chain's CDR3 is CAWSAGGAYETQYF. The CDR3, as DNA: TGTGCCTGGAGTGCGGGGGGGGCTTATGAGACCCAGTACTTC.

On this clone: The same CDR3 arises from other DNA sequences in this sample as well. The chain uses TRBV18 and TRBJ1-6; 7 bases line up with TRBD1. The CDR3 covers 17 residues. J gave up 10 bases and V 3 bases, and 15 bases lay outside the gene matches. In germline, CDR1 is KGHSH, CDR2 LQKENI. The CDR3 reads CASSPIQGSDGNSPLHF. As DNA, the CDR3 is TGTGCCAGCTCACCGATACAGGGGTCTGATGGGAACTCACCCCTCCACTTT.